This entry features one TCR beta chain sequence. The CDR3 runs 14 residues. CDR1 is SGHRS and CDR2 is YFSETQ in the germline V gene. Trimming left V 0 bases short and J 5 bases short, with 11 bases between. The sample comes from a study of immune evolution from preneoplasia to lung adenocarcinoma. Some clones are missing from TCRdb's copy, which holds only in-frame ones; the method was immunoSEQ multiplex PCR. The data hold 7,000 to 9,000 clones, with around three quarters observed a single time. Sequencing was carried out using FFPE invasive lung adenocarcinoma tissue. The clonotype originates from a person in their 40s with lung adenocarcinoma. V is TRBV5-1 and J is TRBJ1-2, with D perhaps TRBD1 (5 bases). This chain's CDR3 is CASSLETASYGYTF. DNA of the CDR3: TGCGCCAGCAGCTTGGAGACAGCCTCTTATGGCTACACCTTC. Full variable domain (outside the CDR3, taken from reference TRBV5-1 and TRBJ1-2): KAGVTQTPRYLIKTRGQQVTLSCSPISGHRSVSWYQQTPGQGLQFLFEYFSETQRNKGNFPGRFSGRQFSNSRSEMNVSTLELGDSALYLCASSLETASYGYTFGSGTRLTVV.